These T cell receptor beta chains were read from a single sample in a study of T-cell reconstitution after alpha-beta-depleted transplantation in children. TCRdb passed the PCR reads through MiXCR, listing each CDR3 protein once. The repertoire holds 300,000 to 350,000 distinct CDR3 sequences, with around 15% as singletons. Sequencing used PBMCs, mostly from graft donor cells, obtained 360 days after TCRalphabeta/CD19-depleted stem cell transplant. The receptors were gathered from a male patient between 2 and 15 years old who had a stem cell transplant for acute lymphoblastic leukemia, so the T cells may come from the graft donor. Both conserved end residues are part of each CDR3. The D gene is left open where the match is weak. Some rows mark clone size as missing; the rest say once, few, many or name a class of expanded clone.

D gene	J gene	V gene	clone size	CDR3 protein	CDR3 DNA
TRBD1	TRBJ2-2	TRBV4-3	few	CASSQDGRGPKLFF	TGCGCCAGCAGCCAAGATGGCAGGGGGCCCAAGCTGTTTTTT
.	TRBJ2-5	TRBV28	.	CASRPGTERETQYF	TGTGCCAGCAGGCCCGGGACCGAGAGGGAGACCCAGTACTTC
.	TRBJ2-2	TRBV7-6	many	CASSLINTGELFF	TGTGCCAGCAGCTTAATCAACACCGGGGAGCTGTTTTTT
.	TRBJ2-2	TRBV14	few	CASSQEATSAGELFF	TGTGCCAGCAGCCAAGAGGCTACATCGGCCGGGGAGCTGTTTTTT
.	TRBJ1-6	TRBV7-2	many	CASSPFERPSSPLHF	TGTGCCAGCAGCCCCTTTGAGAGGCCAAGTTCACCCCTCCACTTT
TRBD2	TRBJ2-1	TRBV6-5	.	CASSYSRASGSEQFF	TGTGCCAGCAGTTACTCGAGGGCTAGCGGCTCAGAGCAGTTCTTC
.	TRBJ2-3	TRBV20-1	few	CSAFLSGDTQYF	TGCAGTGCCTTCTTGAGCGGGGATACGCAGTATTTT
TRBD1	TRBJ2-1	TRBV7-8	few	CASSLVRDRGMGQQFF	TGTGCCAGCAGCTTAGTTCGAGACAGGGGGATGGGTCAGCAGTTCTTC
TRBD1	TRBJ2-5	TRBV5-1	many	CASSRGPTGQETQYF	TGCGCCAGCAGTCGGGGCCCGACAGGGCAAGAGACCCAGTACTTC
.	TRBJ2-5	TRBV12-3/TRBV12-4	.	CASSPGLVGGRQETQYF	TGTGCCAGCAGCCCCGGGTTGGTGGGGGGCAGGCAAGAGACCCAGTACTTC
TRBD1	TRBJ1-1	TRBV4-1	.	CASSPGTGENTEAFF	TGCGCCAGCAGCCCCGGGACAGGAGAGAACACTGAAGCTTTCTTT
.	TRBJ2-1	TRBV5-4	few	CASSLGQRLNEQFF	TGTGCCAGCAGCTTGGGGCAGCGACTAAATGAGCAGTTCTTC
.	TRBJ2-1	TRBV4-2	few	CASSQVTDEQFF	TGTGCCAGCAGCCAAGTTACCGATGAGCAGTTCTTC
.	TRBJ1-2	TRBV29-1	few	CSVLDRERYGYTF	TGCAGCGTTTTGGACAGAGAACGCTATGGCTACACCTTC
.	TRBJ2-1	TRBV9	.	CASSVGTSWGSEQFF	TGTGCCAGCAGCGTAGGTACTAGCTGGGGAAGTGAGCAGTTCTTC
TRBD2	TRBJ2-3	TRBV28	few	CASSFRGRNTDTQYF	TGTGCCAGCAGTTTTCGCGGGAGGAACACAGATACGCAGTATTTT
.	TRBJ2-5	TRBV20-1	.	CSEEAGSQETQYF	TGCAGCGAAGAGGCGGGATCCCAAGAGACCCAGTACTTC
.	TRBJ2-7	TRBV29-1	.	CSVLGNGYEQYF	TGCAGCGTTTTAGGGAATGGCTACGAGCAGTACTTC
TRBD2	TRBJ2-1	TRBV4-2	few	CASSQDVLAGKYNEQFF	TGTGCCAGCAGCCAAGATGTTCTAGCGGGGAAATACAATGAGCAGTTCTTC
TRBD2	TRBJ2-2	TRBV7-2	.	CASSLSSGRAIGGELFF	TGTGCCAGCAGCTTATCTAGCGGGAGGGCCATTGGCGGGGAGCTGTTTTTT
.	TRBJ1-3	TRBV5-1	.	CASSPESYGNTIYF	TGCGCCAGCAGCCCTGAAAGTTACGGAAACACCATATATTTT
.	TRBJ2-5	TRBV6-4	many	CASKGHTGLNSGTQYF	TGTGCCAGCAAAGGCCACACGGGACTTAACTCGGGTACCCAGTACTTC
TRBD1	TRBJ1-5	TRBV4-1	.	CASSQEGTASNQPQHF	TGCGCCAGCAGCCAAGAAGGGACAGCTAGCAATCAGCCCCAGCATTTT
.	TRBJ1-5	TRBV23-1	.	CASSQGRGANQPEHF	TGCGCCAGCAGTCAAGGGAGGGGGGCTAATCAGCCCGAGCATTTT
.	TRBJ2-3	TRBV4-2	many	CASSQDVEGGTDTQYF	TGTGCCAGCAGCCAAGACGTGGAGGGGGGGACAGATACGCAGTATTTT
TRBD1	TRBJ1-2	TRBV20-1	.	CSASYSGGNYGYTF	TGCAGTGCTAGTTATTCAGGGGGTAACTATGGCTACACCTTC
.	TRBJ2-2	TRBV12-3/TRBV12-4	.	CASSYRALAGELFF	TGTGCCAGCAGTTACAGGGCGTTGGCCGGGGAGCTGTTTTTT
.	TRBJ1-3	TRBV18	few	CASSPGAAFSGNTIYF	TGTGCCAGCTCACCAGGGGCAGCCTTCTCTGGAAACACCATATATTTT
TRBD2	TRBJ2-7	TRBV4-3	.	CASSQDFLAGDYEQYF	TGCGCCAGCAGCCAAGATTTCCTAGCGGGAGACTACGAGCAGTACTTC
TRBD2	TRBJ2-1	TRBV27	many	CASSPTPTSGIYNEQFF	TGTGCCAGCAGTCCCACTCCTACTAGCGGGATCTACAATGAGCAGTTCTTC
.	TRBJ2-3	TRBV3-1	.	CASRSNGVSTDTQYF	TGTGCCAGCAGAAGCAACGGAGTTAGCACAGATACGCAGTATTTT
TRBD1	TRBJ2-2	TRBV28	.	CASTRTGFGELFF	TGTGCCAGCACCCGGACAGGATTCGGGGAGCTGTTTTTT
.	TRBJ2-3	TRBV6-2/TRBV6-3	few	CASSPQGLFYTDTQYF	TGTGCCAGCAGTCCCCAGGGGCTTTTTTACACAGATACGCAGTATTTT
TRBD2	TRBJ2-1	TRBV5-1	few	CASSLALAGDYNEQFF	TGCGCCAGCAGCTTGGCCCTAGCGGGAGACTACAATGAGCAGTTCTTC
.	TRBJ2-7	TRBV6-2/TRBV6-3	many	CASISRPGVYYEQYF	TGTGCCAGCATTTCCCGGCCGGGAGTATACTACGAGCAGTACTTC
TRBD1	TRBJ2-7	TRBV20-1	few	CSATGQTYEQYF	TGCAGTGCTACGGGACAGACCTACGAGCAGTACTTC
TRBD2	TRBJ2-1	TRBV4-1	.	CASSHSPSGIRNEQFF	TGCGCCAGCAGCCATTCCCCTAGCGGGATACGTAATGAGCAGTTCTTC
TRBD2	TRBJ2-7	TRBV29-1	many	CSVVGRLAELSSYEQYF	TGCAGCGTTGTTGGTCGACTAGCGGAACTAAGCTCCTACGAGCAGTACTTC
.	TRBJ1-2	TRBV29-1	.	CSVDGADPTRQTNYGYTF	TGCAGCGTTGACGGGGCAGACCCGACCCGACAAACCAACTATGGCTACACCTTC
TRBD2	TRBJ2-3	TRBV7-9	many	CASSSETSGSADTQYF	TGTGCCAGCAGCTCGGAGACTAGCGGGAGCGCAGATACGCAGTATTTT
TRBD2	TRBJ2-3	TRBV20-1	.	CSARLAGLRDTQYF	TGCAGTGCTAGGCTAGCGGGACTAAGGGATACGCAGTATTTT
TRBD1	TRBJ1-4	TRBV12-3/TRBV12-4	.	CASRTDRVRNEKLFF	TGTGCCAGCAGAACCGACAGGGTTCGGAATGAAAAACTGTTTTTT
.	TRBJ2-1	TRBV7-9	few	CASSLEYSAYNEQFF	TGTGCCAGCAGCTTAGAATATAGCGCGTACAATGAGCAGTTCTTC
.	TRBJ1-5	TRBV4-1	.	CASSQGVRPQPQHF	TGCGCCAGCAGCCAAGGTGTAAGGCCTCAGCCCCAGCATTTT
TRBD2	TRBJ2-1	TRBV5-1	.	CASRLDRLAGSPSSYNEQFF	TGCGCCAGCAGGTTGGATAGATTAGCGGGATCACCGAGCTCCTACAATGAGCAGTTCTTC
.	TRBJ1-2	TRBV27	few	CASSLSQGYGYTF	TGTGCCAGCAGTTTGTCACAGGGCTATGGCTACACCTTC
.	TRBJ1-1	TRBV29-1	many	CSVEGGRGTEAFF	TGCAGCGTTGAAGGAGGCAGGGGCACTGAAGCTTTCTTT
.	TRBJ2-7	TRBV5-1	few	CASSLAWLGSFSYEQYF	TGCGCCAGCAGCTTGGCCTGGCTAGGTTCCTTCTCCTACGAGCAGTACTTC